The 18 T cell receptor beta chains listed next were all sequenced from one sample in a study of shared clonotypes between healthy human individuals. Sequencing used immunoSEQ multiplex PCR; TCRdb keeps in-frame clones, though not all of them. The table records roughly 2 million clones, approximately 95% of them present only once. Sequenced input: naive CD4+ T cells sorted from blood. Subset described: CD45RA+ positively selected. All receptors derive from a man between 18 and 35 years old in good health.

This chain joins TRBV30 and TRBJ2-2; D gene ambiguous. The CDR3 contains 11 residues. V was clipped by 8 bases and J by 2 bases, with 6 bases between them. The germline V gene encodes CDR1 GTSNPN and CDR2 SVGIG (reference sequence). In DNA, the CDR3 is TGTGCCACGACTAACACCGGGGAGCTGTTTTTT. Its protein product is CATTNTGELFF. Variable domain in full (rest from reference TRBV30 and TRBJ2-2): SQTIHQWPATLVQPVGSPLSLECTVEGTSNPNLYWYRQAAGRGLQLLFYSVGIGQISSEVPQNLSASRPQDRQFILSSKKLLLSDSGFYLCATTNTGELFFGEGSRLTVL.

The chain recombines TRBV9 with TRBJ2-2; 8 bases map to TRBD1. Germline V gene data show CDR1 as SGDLS and CDR2 as YYNGEE. The CDR3 loop spans 14 amino acids. Germline trimming cut 1 base from V and 6 bases from J; bases unmatched to any gene: 2. CDR3 sequence (DNA): TGTGCCAGCAGCGTACTACAGGGGGCCGGGGAGCTGTTTTTT. Its protein is CASSVLQGAGELFF.

This rearrangement joins TRBV19 to TRBJ1-1; D is perhaps TRBD1 (6 bases). The germline V gene has CDR1 LNHDA and CDR2 SQIVND (reference sequence). The V end lost 4 bases, the J end lost 4 bases, and 16 bases lay between the germline ends. The CDR3 is 15 amino acids. The CDR3 loop reads CASSTVATGFTEAFF. CDR3 bases: TGTGCCAGTAGTACGGTGGCTACAGGGTTCACTGAAGCTTTCTTT.

The chain has TRBV10-3 and TRBJ2-1; D ambiguous. V gave up 3 bases and J gave up 9 bases, with 6 bases separating them. The CDR3 is made up of 11 amino acids. Germline values: CDR1 ENHRY, CDR2 SYGVKD. In DNA form, the CDR3 reads TGTGCCATCAGTGACGGCTTTGAGCAGTTCTTC. This encodes CAISDGFEQFF.

The chain uses TRBV19 and TRBJ1-2, with TRBD1 identical over 7 bases. Unmatched junction bases numbered 3, after V lost 7 bases and J lost 4 bases. The CDR3 loop spans 12 amino acids. The germline V gene encodes CDR1 LNHDA and CDR2 SQIVND (reference sequence). The CDR3 reads CASTTGAYGYTF. The CDR3 DNA sequence: TGTGCCAGTACAACAGGGGCCTATGGCTACACCTTC.

The V gene is TRBV11-2, the J gene TRBJ1-1; tentative D call: TRBD1 (6 bases). V was trimmed by 1 base and J by 2 bases, leaving 14 bases between them. Looked up from germline, CDR1 is SGHAT and CDR2 is FQNNGV. The CDR3 runs to 16 residues. Here the CDR3 reads CASSLGPGTTNTEAFF. DNA of the CDR3: TGTGCCAGCAGCTTAGGCCCCGGGACAACAAACACTGAAGCTTTCTTT.

This clone was found once. The chain has TRBV6-5 and TRBJ1-2; maybe TRBD1 (5 bases). Trimming stripped 5 bases from V and 4 bases from J, with 14 bases between. This CDR3 is 14 amino acids long. The V gene's germline CDR1 is MNHEY and CDR2 SVGAGI. CDR3 in amino acids: CASSTYPGTYGYTF. In DNA, the CDR3 is TGTGCCAGCAGTACTTACCCCGGGACCTATGGCTACACCTTC.

The table lists this clone with a count of one. Other nucleotide sequences in the sample specify the same CDR3. The J gene is TRBJ1-5, the V gene TRBV11-2, with D possibly TRBD1 on 5 matching bases. The CDR3 contains 13 residues. The germline V gene encodes CDR1 SGHAT and CDR2 FQNNGV. The V end lost 3 bases, the J end lost 4 bases, and 7 bases lay between the germline ends. CDR3 region: CASSLGQNQPQHF. CDR3 nucleotides: TGTGCCAGCAGCTTGGGGCAGAATCAGCCCCAGCATTTT.

This rearrangement joins TRBV5-1 to TRBJ2-5, with 10 nucleotides matching TRBD1. Trimming took 5 bases from V and 5 from J; bases not matched to a gene: 9. This CDR3 spans 15 amino acids. The germline CDR1 and CDR2 sequences are SGHRS and YFSETQ. CDR3 sequence reads: CASRALTGGEETQYF. In DNA, the CDR3 is TGCGCCAGCAGGGCACTGACAGGGGGCGAGGAGACCCAGTACTTC.

The chain is built from TRBV7-9 and TRBJ1-5, with D possibly matching TRBD1 (5 bases). Looked up from germline, CDR1 is SEHNR and CDR2 is FQNEAQ (reference sequence). The CDR3 spans 15 residues. V lost 6 bases and J lost 7, with 19 bases in between. The CDR3 region is CASSQGEGGNQPQHF. The CDR3 nucleotides read TGTGCCAGCAGTCAAGGGGAGGGAGGAAACCAGCCCCAGCATTTT.

For this clone: Other DNA sequences from this sample encode an identical CDR3 as well. This chain links TRBV4-1 with TRBJ1-6; D uncertain. Germline CDR1 is MGHRA and CDR2 is YSYEKL. V was clipped by 0 bases and J by 0 bases, with 6 bases between them. The CDR3 contains 16 residues. The CDR3 DNA reads TGCGCCAGCAGCCAAGATGAGAGCTCCTATAATTCACCCCTCCACTTT. It translates to CASSQDESSYNSPLHF.

The chain couples TRBV18 to TRBJ2-1; 8 bases agree with TRBD2. Germline V gene data show CDR1 as KGHSH and CDR2 as LQKENI. The ends lost 3 bases at V and 5 bases at J; junction bases unmatched: 3. CDR3 length: 14 amino acids. CDR3 coding DNA: TGTGCCAGCTCACCGGTAGCGGGGAACAATGAGCAGTTCTTC. Translating it yields CASSPVAGNNEQFF.

V is TRBV6-4 and J is TRBJ1-6; maybe TRBD1 (6 bases). This CDR3 has 15 residues. Trimming shortened V by 3 bases and J by 5 bases, and 11 bases separated the two germline ends. Germline V gives CDR1 MRHNA, CDR2 SNTAGT. CDR3 nucleotides: TGTGCCAGCAGTGAATGGGCAGGGGATAATTCACCCCTCCACTTT. Translation: CASSEWAGDNSPLHF.

For this clone: This sample also contains other DNA sequences that code for the same CDR3. V usage is TRBV5-1 and J usage is TRBJ2-7; D remains unclear. This CDR3 has 14 residues. Trimming shortened V by 3 bases and J by 0 bases, and 10 bases separated the two germline ends. Germline lookup yields CDR1 SGHRS and CDR2 YFSETQ. CDR3 sequence: CASSSGPSSYEQYF. CDR3 DNA sequence: TGCGCCAGCAGCTCGGGCCCAAGCTCCTACGAGCAGTACTTC.

This sequence joins TRBV6-6 and TRBJ1-6, with D unclear. Germline V gene data show CDR1 as MNHNY and CDR2 as SVGAGI (reference sequence). This CDR3 has 13 residues. V dropped 7 bases and J dropped 8 bases, with 12 bases sitting between them. CDR3 sequence reads: CASTRGSDSPLHF. DNA of the CDR3: TGTGCCAGCACCCGGGGTAGTGATTCACCCCTCCACTTT.

The chain links TRBV7-2 to TRBJ2-3; a weak D match, TRBD1 (6 bases). CDR1 SGHTA and CDR2 FQGNSA come from the germline V gene. This CDR3 is built from 16 residues. Trimming pared 6 bases from V and 0 bases from J, leaving 16 bases between. The chain's CDR3 is CASSNRARASTDTQYF. In nucleotides, the CDR3 is TGTGCCAGCAGTAACAGGGCTCGCGCTAGCACAGATACGCAGTATTTT. The entire variable domain, with the rest obtained from reference TRBV7-2 and TRBJ2-3, is as follows: GAGVSQSPSNKVTEKGKDVELRCDPISGHTALYWYRQSLGQGLEFLIYFQGNSAPDKSGLPSDRFSAERTGGSVSTLTIQRTQQEDSAVYLCASSNRARASTDTQYFGPGTRLTVL.

The chain joins TRBV6-1 to TRBJ1-4, with D possibly TRBD1 on 5 matching bases. Germline CDR1 is MNHNS and CDR2 is SASEGT. The ends were cut back, 4 bases at V and 7 bases at J, with 10 bases in the middle. The CDR3 spans 13 residues. The CDR3 DNA sequence: TGTGCCAGCAGTGTGGTCCAGGGTGAAAAACTGTTTTTT. Translating it yields CASSVVQGEKLFF.

The chain recombines TRBV7-2 with TRBJ1-1; D ambiguous. Trimming removed 5 bases at V and 4 bases at J, with 11 bases between. In germline, CDR1 is SGHTA, CDR2 FQGNSA. The CDR3 is made up of 13 amino acids. CDR3 residues: CASSRIGFTEAFF. The CDR3 DNA is TGTGCCAGCAGCCGAATTGGTTTCACTGAAGCTTTCTTT.